A selection of T cell receptor beta chains follows, all from one sample in a study of T cell repertoires in cytomegalovirus infection. Their cognate antigens are unknown. Via MiXCR, TCRdb re-called the reads, giving one row per CDR3 protein. The sample yields fewer than 1,000,000 distinct CDR3 sequences, about 33% seen once. Sequencing was performed on cultured CD8+ T cells from PBMCs, taken from culture after CMV antigen stimulation. Every receptor here comes from a human donor in good health (CMV status not recorded). Some clones in this sample may be carry-over from other donors' samples. CDR3s include the opening cysteine and the closing phenylalanine or tryptophan. A D gene is named only where the DNA matches it firmly.

V gene	J gene	D gene	CDR3 protein
TRBV7-6	TRBJ2-7	-	CASSLAASEQYF
TRBV7-8	TRBJ1-1	TRBD1	CASSPDRGLNTEAFF
TRBV7-4	TRBJ2-5	TRBD2	CASSWTRELFLGETQYF
TRBV27	TRBJ2-7	-	CASSLSRRGAYEQYF
TRBV7-6	TRBJ2-5	-	CASSPLNRYLTETQYF
TRBV5-4	TRBJ2-1	TRBD1	CASSYRGRNEQFF
TRBV11-3	TRBJ2-2	TRBD1	CASSPHGQGDTGELFF
TRBV11-3	TRBJ2-1	TRBD2	CASSLDRAGGNEQFF
TRBV7-9	TRBJ2-7	-	CASSLESVGHLYEQYF
TRBV6-5	TRBJ2-7	-	CASSRDRTPSYEQYF
TRBV10-3	TRBJ1-1	TRBD1	CAISDGQANTEAFF
TRBV7-2	TRBJ1-2	TRBD1	CASTIQGESYGYTF
TRBV20-1	TRBJ1-5	TRBD1	CSAGTGTGLQPQHF
TRBV6-5	TRBJ2-3	-	CASKRQPTSTDTQYF
TRBV6-1	TRBJ1-2	-	CASSGSIGYTF
TRBV7-9	TRBJ2-7	TRBD1	CASSLSQGTYYEQYF
TRBV7-6	TRBJ1-1	-	CASSLGRTPNTEAFF
TRBV19	TRBJ1-5	-	CASSDDQWPQHF
TRBV10-2	TRBJ2-3	TRBD2	CASSDGSGGGTDTQYF
TRBV7-2	TRBJ2-7	TRBD2	CASSFRDYSTYEQYF
TRBV19	TRBJ2-1	TRBD2	CASSIMASGGHNEQFF
TRBV27	TRBJ1-4	-	CASSKAEGEKLFF
TRBV7-2	TRBJ1-4	-	CASSPPLGEKLFF
TRBV7-2	TRBJ2-3	TRBD2	CASSFAWGGGGDTQYF
TRBV9	TRBJ2-1	TRBD2	CASSAPRTSGAMLWYNEQFF
TRBV7-3	TRBJ1-6	TRBD1	CASSTGQGARNSPLHF
TRBV6-6	TRBJ1-1	-	CASSYWSVEAFF
TRBV6-5	TRBJ2-2	-	CASTWGPNTGELFF
TRBV5-1	TRBJ2-5	-	CASSPGPGGIETQYF
TRBV7-6	TRBJ2-2	-	CASSPSAAGAMNTGELFF
TRBV6-2/TRBV6-3	TRBJ2-5	TRBD2	CASSYTTSGGAPPRETQYF
TRBV12-3/TRBV12-4	TRBJ2-1	-	CASSGDLYNEQFF
TRBV24-1	TRBJ1-5	-	CATSDLRTDQPQHF
TRBV6-5	TRBJ2-7	TRBD2	CASSWTSGDPYEQYF
TRBV6-5	TRBJ2-5	-	CASSYSNGLQETQYF
TRBV7-9	TRBJ2-7	-	CASSFPGKPYEQYF
TRBV12-3/TRBV12-4	TRBJ1-2	-	CASGDGGTNYGYTF
TRBV7-2	TRBJ1-2	-	CASTLEAFGYTF
TRBV7-8	TRBJ2-1	TRBD1	CAILGTGDNEQFF
TRBV9	TRBJ2-5	-	CASSVGGAKETLYF
TRBV20-1	TRBJ1-6	TRBD1	CSARDWAGGILGNSPLHF
TRBV6-6	TRBJ2-5	-	CARTLILLVPAHQETQYF
TRBV7-9	TRBJ2-5	TRBD2	CASSSRTSAQETQYF
TRBV5-1	TRBJ2-6	-	CASSLVMGSGANVLTF
TRBV27	TRBJ1-1	-	CASSLSPGTTEAFF
TRBV6-6	TRBJ1-4	-	CASSIGRVEKLFF
TRBV20-1	TRBJ2-5	-	CSASRQTQYF
TRBV10-2	TRBJ1-1	-	CASKFTGLNTEAFF
TRBV28	TRBJ2-2	TRBD1	CASSFPTGNSNTGELFF
TRBV11-3	TRBJ2-1	TRBD2	CASSTRSGSSSYNEQFF
TRBV19	TRBJ1-5	TRBD1	CASSPGGQGARQPQHF
TRBV7-2	TRBJ2-3	TRBD2	CASSSFGGGVTDTQYF
TRBV15	TRBJ1-5	-	CATSRDRQYSNQPQHF
TRBV15	TRBJ1-3	TRBD1	CATSADRGTGNTIYF
TRBV12-3/TRBV12-4	TRBJ2-1	TRBD1	CASSTGGQGYNEQFF
TRBV12-3/TRBV12-4	TRBJ2-5	-	CASSLMGWETQYF
TRBV11-2	TRBJ2-2	TRBD2	CASSLYQSGGSTGELFF
TRBV4-1	TRBJ2-1	TRBD1	CASSQAQGAREQFF
TRBV7-6	TRBJ2-2	-	CASSDAGVWGELFF